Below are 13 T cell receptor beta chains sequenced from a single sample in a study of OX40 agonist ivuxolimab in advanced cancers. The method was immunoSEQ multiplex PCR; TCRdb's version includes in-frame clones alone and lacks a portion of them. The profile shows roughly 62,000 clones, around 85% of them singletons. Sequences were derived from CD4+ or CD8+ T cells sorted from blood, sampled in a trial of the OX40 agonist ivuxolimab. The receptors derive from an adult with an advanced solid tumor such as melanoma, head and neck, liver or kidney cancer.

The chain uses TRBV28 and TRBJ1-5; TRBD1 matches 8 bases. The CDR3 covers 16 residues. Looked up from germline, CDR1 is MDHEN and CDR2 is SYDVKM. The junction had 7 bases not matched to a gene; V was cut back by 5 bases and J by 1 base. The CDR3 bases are TGTGCCAGCAGTATCTCAGGGGGCAGGAGCAATCAGCCCCAGCATTTT. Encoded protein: CASSISGGRSNQPQHF.

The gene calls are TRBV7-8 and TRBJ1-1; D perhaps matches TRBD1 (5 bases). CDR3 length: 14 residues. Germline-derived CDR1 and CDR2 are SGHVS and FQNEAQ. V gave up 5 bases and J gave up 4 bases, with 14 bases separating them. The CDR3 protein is CASSPLGASTEAFF. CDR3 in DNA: TGTGCCAGCAGCCCTTTAGGGGCTAGCACTGAAGCTTTCTTT.

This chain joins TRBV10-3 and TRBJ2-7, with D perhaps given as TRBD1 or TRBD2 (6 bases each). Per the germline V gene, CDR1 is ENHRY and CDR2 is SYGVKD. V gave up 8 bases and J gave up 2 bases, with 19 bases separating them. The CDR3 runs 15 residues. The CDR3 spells CAISPSPGGAYEQYF. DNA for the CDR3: TGTGCCATCTCTCCGAGCCCCGGGGGCGCCTACGAGCAGTACTTC.

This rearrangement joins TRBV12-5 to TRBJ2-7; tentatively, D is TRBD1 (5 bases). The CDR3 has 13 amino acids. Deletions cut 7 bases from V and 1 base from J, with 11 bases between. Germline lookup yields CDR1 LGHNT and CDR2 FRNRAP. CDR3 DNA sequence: TGTGCTAGTGCCCCCCCAGGGTCCTACGAGCAGTACTTC. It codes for CASAPPGSYEQYF.

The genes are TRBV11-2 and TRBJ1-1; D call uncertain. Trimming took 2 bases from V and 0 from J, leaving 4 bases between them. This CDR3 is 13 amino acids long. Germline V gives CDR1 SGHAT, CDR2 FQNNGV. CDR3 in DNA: TGTGCCAGCAGCTTACCTGTGAACACTGAAGCTTTCTTT. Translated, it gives CASSLPVNTEAFF. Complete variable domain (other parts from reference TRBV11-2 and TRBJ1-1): EAGVAQSPRYKIIEKRQSVAFWCNPISGHATLYWYQQILGQGPKLLIQFQNNGVVDDSQLPKDRFSAERLKGVDSTLKIQPAKLEDSAVYLCASSLPVNTEAFFGQGTRLTVV.

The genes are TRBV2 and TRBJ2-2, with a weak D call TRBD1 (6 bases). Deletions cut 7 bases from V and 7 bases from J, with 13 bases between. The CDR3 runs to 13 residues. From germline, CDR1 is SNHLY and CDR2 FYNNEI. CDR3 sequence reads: CASTEGGYGELFF. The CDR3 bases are TGTGCCAGCACCGAAGGGGGTTACGGGGAGCTGTTTTTT. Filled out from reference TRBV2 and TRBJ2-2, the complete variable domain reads EPEVTQTPSHQVTQMGQEVILRCVPISNHLYFYWYRQILGQKVEFLVSFYNNEISEKSEIFDDQFSVERPDGSNFTLKIRSTKLEDSAMYFCASTEGGYGELFFGEGSRLTVL.

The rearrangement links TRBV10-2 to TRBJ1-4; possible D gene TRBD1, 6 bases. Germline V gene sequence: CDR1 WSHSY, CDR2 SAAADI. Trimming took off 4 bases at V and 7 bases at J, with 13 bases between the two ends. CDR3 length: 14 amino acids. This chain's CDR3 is CASSAGGLGEKLFF. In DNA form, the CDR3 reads TGCGCCAGCAGTGCCGGGGGGCTGGGTGAAAAACTGTTTTTT.

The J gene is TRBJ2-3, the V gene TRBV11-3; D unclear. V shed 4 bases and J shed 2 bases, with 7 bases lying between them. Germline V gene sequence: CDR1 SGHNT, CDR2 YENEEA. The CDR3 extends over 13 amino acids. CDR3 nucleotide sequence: TGTGCCAGCAGCTCCCACGCCACAGATACGCAGTATTTT. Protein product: CASSSHATDTQYF.

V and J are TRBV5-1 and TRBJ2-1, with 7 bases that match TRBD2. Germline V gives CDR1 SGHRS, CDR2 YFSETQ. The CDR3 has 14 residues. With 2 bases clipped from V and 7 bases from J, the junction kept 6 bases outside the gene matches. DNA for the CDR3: TGCGCCAGCAGCTTAGCGGGACTGGAAAATGAGCAGTTCTTC. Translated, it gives CASSLAGLENEQFF.

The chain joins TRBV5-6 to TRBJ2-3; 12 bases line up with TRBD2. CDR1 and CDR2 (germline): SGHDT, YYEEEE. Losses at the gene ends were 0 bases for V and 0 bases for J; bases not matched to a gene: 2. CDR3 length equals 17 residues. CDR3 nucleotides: TGTGCCAGCAGCTTGGGACTAGCGGGAGTTAGCACAGATACGCAGTATTTT. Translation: CASSLGLAGVSTDTQYF. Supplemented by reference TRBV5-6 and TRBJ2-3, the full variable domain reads DAGVTQSPTHLIKTRGQQVTLRCSPKSGHDTVSWYQQALGQGPQFIFQYYEEEERQRGNFPDRFSGHQFPNYSSELNVNALLLGDSALYLCASSLGLAGVSTDTQYFGPGTRLTVL.

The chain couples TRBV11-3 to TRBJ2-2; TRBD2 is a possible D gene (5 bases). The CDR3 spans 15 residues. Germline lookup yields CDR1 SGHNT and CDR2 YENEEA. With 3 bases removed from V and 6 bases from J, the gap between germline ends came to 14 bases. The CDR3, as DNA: TGTGCCAGCAGCTTGAGCGGTGGGAGTGCCGGGGAGCTGTTTTTT. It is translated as CASSLSGGSAGELFF.

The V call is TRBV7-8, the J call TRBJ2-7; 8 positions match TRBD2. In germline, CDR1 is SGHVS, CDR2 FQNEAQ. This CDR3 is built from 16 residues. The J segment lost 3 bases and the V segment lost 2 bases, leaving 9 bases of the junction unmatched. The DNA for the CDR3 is TGTGCCAGCAGCTTACCCACCTTAGCGGGAAACTACGAGCAGTACTTC. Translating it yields CASSLPTLAGNYEQYF. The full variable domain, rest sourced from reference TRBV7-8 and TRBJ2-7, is GAGVSQSPRYKVAKRGQDVALRCDPISGHVSLFWYQQALGQGPEFLTYFQNEAQLDKSGLPSDRFFAERPEGSVSTLKIQRTQQEDSAVYLCASSLPTLAGNYEQYFGPGTRLTVT.

As DNA, the CDR3 is TGTGCCACCAGCAGAGATAGGGCTAGCGGGACCTACGAGCAGTACTTC. It encodes CATSRDRASGTYEQYF. The genes are TRBV15 and TRBJ2-7; 9 bases are shared with TRBD2. Germline V gene sequence: CDR1 LNHNV, CDR2 YYDKDF (reference sequence). The V gene end was trimmed by 0 bases and the J gene end by 2 bases; junction bases not matched to a gene: 5. This CDR3 is 16 amino acids long.